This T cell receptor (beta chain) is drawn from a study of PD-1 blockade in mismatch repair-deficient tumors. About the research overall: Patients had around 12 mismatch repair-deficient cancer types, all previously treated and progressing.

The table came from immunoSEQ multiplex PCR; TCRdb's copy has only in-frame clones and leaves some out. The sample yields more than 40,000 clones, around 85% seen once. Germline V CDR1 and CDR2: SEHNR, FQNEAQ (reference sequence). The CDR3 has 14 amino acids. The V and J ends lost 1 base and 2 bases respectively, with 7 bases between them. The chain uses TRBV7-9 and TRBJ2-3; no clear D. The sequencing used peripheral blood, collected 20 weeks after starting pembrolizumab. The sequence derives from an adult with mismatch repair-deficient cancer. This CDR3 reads CASSLGAATDTQYF. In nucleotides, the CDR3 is TGTGCCAGCAGCTTAGGGGCGGCCACAGATACGCAGTATTTT.